This T cell receptor beta chain originates from a study of T cell repertoires in cytomegalovirus infection. At the level of the study: CMV epitopes that were recently identified and HLA-C-restricted were used alongside well-studied HLA-B-restricted ones. It was the public TCR beta signatures that indicated both CMV infection and matching HLA type. Study-level findings and limits: Using cumulative public TCR beta family frequency, the authors identified those who carried CMV together with the relevant HLA. CMV-specific HLA-C-restricted TCR beta clonotypes dominated the ex vivo response.

TCRdb ran MiXCR on the reads and lists one entry per CDR3 protein. The repertoire holds around 800,000 distinct CDR3 sequences, with approximately 32% as singletons. This clonotype was picked up many times. Antigen specificity is unknown. Germline CDR1 reads MNHEY; CDR2 reads SVGAGI. This CDR3 has 15 residues. V lost 2 bases and J lost 5, with 15 bases in between. The sequence was collected from a human donor in good health (CMV status not recorded). Some clones in this sample may be carry-over from other donors' samples. The genes are TRBV6-5 and TRBJ2-5; D could derive from TRBD1 or TRBD2 (5 bases each). This material consisted of cultured CD8+ T cells from PBMCs, taken from culture after CMV antigen stimulation. CDR3 residues: CASSYDSRGGETQYF. The CDR3 DNA follows: TGTGCCAGCAGTTACGACAGCCGCGGCGGGGAGACCCAGTACTTC.